The entry below describes one T cell receptor (beta chain). Its antigen is still unknown. One junction end does not reproduce the germline sequence, and a read error may be involved. The library was produced with the immunoSEQ multiplex PCR assay. The multiplex PCR relied on a mix of 60 forward primers for TCR Vbeta segments and 13 reverse primers for TCR Jbeta segments. A multiplex PCR assay on genomic DNA amplified the CDR3 region of rearranged TCR beta genes. Amplified TCR beta libraries were sequenced as 87-base-pair reads on the Illumina HiSeq System. In the original analysis: Across the roughly 700 repertoires, a later analysis counted some 80 million unique TCR beta chains, around 11 million of which were shared by at least two donors. Raw reads were error-corrected and collapsed into unique sequences with a nearest-neighbor algorithm that merged closely related sequences to remove PCR and sequencing errors. CDR3 sequences were aligned to IMGT reference sequences to assign V, D and J gene segments. For a sequence to be retained, a match of at least six nucleotides was required to both a V gene segment and a J gene segment. Rearrangements were classified as productive when the CDR3 lacked stop codons and remained in frame with V and J, and all other rearrangements were classified as non-productive. CDR3 was defined by IMGT convention, running from the second conserved V-encoded cysteine to the conserved J-encoded phenylalanine. The earlier analysis of about 560 of the donors excluded any sequence lacking an unambiguous match to a single V gene segment. In an earlier analysis of a few hundred of the donors, a V segment was called functional when productive rearrangements were above 56.7%, and segregating when the standard deviation between donors exceeded 5%. To diagnose cytomegalovirus status from the catalog of TCR beta chain sequences, a statistical classification framework was built. A later analysis assigned V and J genes by comparing TCR nucleotide sequences with IMGT/GENE-DB human TR gene sequences. In a later analysis, CDR3 sequences and most-parsimonious VDJ recombination scenarios were assigned using the TCRdist pipeline. In a later analysis, each TCR beta chain was defined by its CDR3 amino acid sequence together with its V-gene family, and reads without a unique V-gene family were excluded. In a later analysis, fewer than 650 highly shared, low-generation-probability nucleotide sequences were removed to address suspected cross-contamination and a sequencing artifact. In a later analysis, a clonal expansion index was calculated for each public chain from normalized within-repertoire ranks of inferred template counts. Generation probabilities in a later analysis came from a VDJ recombination model fitted to out-of-frame rearrangements, and those results were checked against IGoR. Hypergeometric tests were used in a later analysis to score TCR-TCR, TCR-HLA and TCR-CMV co-occurrence, with a repertoire-size bias correction applied to the TCR pairs. In a later analysis, false discovery rates were estimated by permuting HLA or CMV assignments 20 times. In a later analysis, co-occurring TCRs were grouped with DBSCAN, and TCRdist sequence similarity was added when clustering was performed within HLA-allele-positive subsets. Co-occurrence clustering excluded repertoires with fewer than 30,000 or more than 120,000 public chains, plus five with anomalous nucleotide sharing. This immuneACCESS table, as held by TCRdb, lists in-frame sequences with V and J called but not all clones. Of the missing ones, under half trace to an unresolved V gene in checked studies; the others have no known cause. V and J calls and clone size come straight from that table; D and trimming were deduced from the DNA. Across this sample there are over 120,000 clones, with around four fifths seen only once. The top ten hold over 9.5% of the sample.

Including cysteine and phenylalanine, the CDR3 has 15 amino acids. The read is trimmed to its CDR3 DNA, 45 bases read in frame from base 1. CDR1 SSHAT and CDR2 FNYEAQ are derived from the germline V gene (reference sequence). This specimen belongs to a study of cytomegalovirus exposure and HLA in healthy donors (dated by TCRdb to the late 2010s). Broadly, across the study: An earlier analysis of several hundred of the donors reported 276 Gb of sequence data and approximately 120 million unique TCR beta sequences obtained from about 200 million T cells. A later analysis re-examined previously published TCR beta repertoires from about 670 donors and added high-resolution HLA genotyping to investigate patterns of TCR occurrence. Of the approximately 400 genotyped donors, less than 85% were placed in the genetic ancestry cluster associated with self-reported Caucasian donors. Class I and class II HLA loci were covered by the typing at four-digit resolution. A later genetic analysis used genome-wide SNP genotypes for about 65% of the 666 donors, treating that subset as a discovery cohort. An earlier analysis of approximately 500 of the donors applied high-throughput TCR beta sequencing to assess whether each TCR beta V gene segment acted as functional or pseudogenic. Every repertoire in the discovery cohort had been generated on one and the same sequencing platform. Rather than using new phenotypic data, the later analysis identified candidate immune exposures from TCR beta sequences and from how often those sequences occurred across donors. The number of donors typed differed by locus, with about 629-630 for A, B, C, DRB1 and DQB1, approximately 500 for DQA1, about 610 for DPA1, and approximately 470 for DPB1. To predict cytomegalovirus infection status, the study brought together high-throughput TCR immunosequencing, statistical association of individual TCRs with disease status, and machine learning. Among about 390 genotyped donors of the cohort, an average of about 240,000 unique TCR beta nucleotide sequences were sequenced per donor, roughly a sixth of them non-productive. A handful of DR-DQ haplotypes were handled as single units for association and clustering because linkage in the cohort was strong. Along with the approximately 650-subject first cohort, a separate validation cohort of over a hundred different subjects was used. Using immunosequencing, the study profiled T cell repertoires from roughly 650 subjects and related those repertoires to cytomegalovirus serostatus. The study was designed to test whether signatures of past pathogen exposure could be identified by cataloging public T cell receptors. An early release covering 550 to 650 HLA-typed donors comprised about 300 gigabases of sequencing data and around 80 million unique TCR sequences. Donor age, sex, ethnicity and CMV serostatus were compiled alongside the repertoire data. Broader findings and caveats from the paper: In the study, some 160 TCR beta chains were listed as associated with cytomegalovirus. A further reported finding was that TCR beta sequences accurately predicted the HLA-A and HLA-B alleles for most subjects in the first cohort. In a later genetic analysis, fewer N-insertions in productive TCRs were reported among donors in an Asian-associated ancestry cluster than the roughly 640-donor mean. When HLA alleles, especially DR and DQ, strongly co-occurred, TCR associations were difficult to assign to individual alleles. Because some donors lacked HLA typing at each locus, the association tests relied only on the typed subset. A cluster of highly shared sequence variants was judged likely to be a technical artifact of the sequencing pipeline. This cohort had only TCR beta chains sequenced, and the lack of alpha or paired-chain data limited which features could be detected. Around 16 rarely observed V segments, including chromosome 9 orphons, were excluded from the earlier analysis of some 590 of the donors because counts were too low. Most TCR sequences were seen in very few donors, while some public TCRs were found in many individuals. In a later analysis, the rate of TCR association differed among HLA loci, with DRB1 alleles having the most associated TCRs and HLA-C alleles having the fewest. In an earlier analysis of fewer than 700 of the donors, most TCR beta V segments appeared in productive rearrangements about 87% or about 30% of the time, broadly matching IMGT annotations. A few of the identified cytomegalovirus-associated TCR beta chains were confirmed in vitro to be specific for cytomegalovirus antigens. The only immune exposure information available for the cohort was CMV serostatus. In a later analysis, HLA-associated TCR beta chains were found to be more clonally expanded and to have lower generation probabilities than equally common non-associated chains. Some IMGT-functional V segments, including TRBV6-2 and TRBV6-3, could not be told apart with the 87-base-pair reads, so those segments were excluded. Cytomegalovirus status was reported to be diagnosed by the classifier with high specificity and sensitivity in both the original and validation cohorts. Sequencing depth was assumed to be roughly uniform across donors in the presence/absence analyses, though that assumption may not hold. It was suggested by the authors that the approach could potentially be generalized to other disease states and immunological phenotypes. According to a later analysis, most CMV-associated TCR beta chains appeared to be HLA-restricted, and the HLA associations seemed to be driven largely by CMV exposure. Several of the top co-occurrence clusters appeared to be linked to parvovirus B19, influenza, CMV and Epstein-Barr virus, according to a later analysis. At a false discovery rate of 0.05, a later analysis linked 15,000 to 20,000 TCR beta sequences to specific HLA alleles. Linkage disequilibrium might explain the correlated functional status among segregating V segments, but an unknown experimental factor could not be ruled out. An association between a missense DCLRE1C variant and V-gene and J-gene trimming of TCR beta chains was found in a later genetic analysis and replicated in an independent cohort.

The cohort comprised 666 healthy bone marrow donors. All cohort members were sampled while nominally healthy, although unrecorded immune exposures were likely present. The donor tested CMV seropositive, placing the donor among the 250 to 300 seropositive members of the cohort. A peripheral blood sample was provided by each donor, and peripheral blood mononuclear cells were used for TCR beta sequencing. The Qiagen DNeasy Blood Extraction Kit was used to extract genomic DNA from the blood cell samples. This clonotype was sampled from a woman aged 55 to 70 in good health and CMV-seropositive. The chain was built from TRBV7-7 and TRBJ2-1; TRBD2 is a possible D gene, resting on 5 matching bases. Specimen: PBMCs. The CDR3 region reads CASSLIHGSRNEQFF. The nucleotide sequence is given as TGTGCTAGCAGCTTGATCCATGGGAGCCGTAATGAGCAGTTCTTC.